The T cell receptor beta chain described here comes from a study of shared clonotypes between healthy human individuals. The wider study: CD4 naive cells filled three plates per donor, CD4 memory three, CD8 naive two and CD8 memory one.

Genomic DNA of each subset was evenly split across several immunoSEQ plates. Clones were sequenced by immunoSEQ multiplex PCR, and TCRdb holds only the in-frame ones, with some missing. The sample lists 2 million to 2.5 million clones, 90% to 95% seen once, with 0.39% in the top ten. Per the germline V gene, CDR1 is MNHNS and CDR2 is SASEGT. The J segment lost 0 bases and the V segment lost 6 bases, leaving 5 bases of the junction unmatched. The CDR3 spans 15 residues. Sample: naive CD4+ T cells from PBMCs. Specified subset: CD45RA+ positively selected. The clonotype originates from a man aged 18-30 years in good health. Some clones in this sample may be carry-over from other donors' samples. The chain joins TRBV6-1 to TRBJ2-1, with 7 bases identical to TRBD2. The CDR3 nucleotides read TGTGCCAGCAGGACTAGCCCTAGCTCCTACAATGAGCAGTTCTTC. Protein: CASRTSPSSYNEQFF.